Described below is a single T cell receptor beta chain sequence and its context. Its antigen is undetermined. On the day of bone marrow donation, the related graft donor provided peripheral blood. The sample originates from a study of T cells after posttransplantation cyclophosphamide. TCRdb's table, derived via immunoSEQ multiplex PCR, lists solely in-frame clones and lacks some. Recorded here are tens of thousands of clones, with no singletons, and the ten leading clones hold 2% to 3%. Study outcomes and limitations: Donor-recipient repertoire similarity was low at 1-2 months, rising over year one. Skin or GI-infiltrating T cells shared few TRB sequences with blood. TRB clonality was highly associated with recipient CMV seropositivity and reactivation.

This TCR derives from a man between 50 and 59 years old in good health, CMV-negative, and a related stem cell transplant donor. Sequenced sample: PBMCs.

Here the CDR3 DNA reads TGTGCCAGCACTAGCCGGACTAGCACAGATACGCAGTATTTT. Protein product: CASTSRTSTDTQYF. J is TRBJ2-3 and V is TRBV6-5; D perhaps matches TRBD2 (5 bases). Trimming shortened V by 7 bases and J by 0 bases, and 11 bases separated the two germline ends. The germline CDR1 and CDR2 sequences are MNHEY and SVGAGI. The CDR3 extends over 14 amino acids.